This T cell receptor (beta chain) was documented in a study of T-cell memory formation after mild COVID-19. Study-wide context: The two donors had largely donor-specific TCR clusters.

Trimming stripped 0 bases from V and 3 bases from J, with 15 bases between. In germline, CDR1 is MNHEY, CDR2 SVGEGT. This CDR3 spans 17 amino acids. MiXCR, applied by TCRdb to the 5' RACE reads, yields one record per CDR3 protein. The data contain about 130,000 distinct CDR3 sequences, over 15% of them seen just once; the ten biggest clones take up around 4.8%. There are a few counts of this clonotype. The sequenced material came from PBMCs or a T cell subset sorted from them (not recorded which). The J gene is TRBJ2-1, the V gene TRBV6-2 or TRBV6-3, with D perhaps TRBD1 or TRBD2 (5 bases each). This clonotype originated in a young man who had mild COVID-19 (a few samples of this study predate the infection). Cell type and time point are not known. The CDR3 bases are TGTGCCAGCAGTTACTCGAGTGTGAGAGGGGTCTACAATGAGCAGTTCTTC. This codes for CASSYSSVRGVYNEQFF.